This T cell receptor (beta chain) was found in a study of CD8 T cells in ankylosing spondylitis. The study's findings and limits: A CD8+ phenotype characterized the disease-linked clones, which were relatively rare in peripheral blood. The study looked at matched synovial fluid samples from ankylosing spondylitis patients. Disease-linked clones were reported to be significantly enriched there. Typical of ankylosing spondylitis blood, it appeared, was a TCR beta motif of eight highly homologous variants. Earlier reports found some motif variants in synovial fluid and blood in reactive arthritis.

TCRdb itself ran the 5' RACE reads through MiXCR, one entry per CDR3 protein. The repertoire includes over 450,000 distinct CDR3 sequences, 10% to 15% of them detected once, and approximately 7% sits in the top ten. The CDR3 has 13 residues. Germline V gene data show CDR1 as ENHRY and CDR2 as SYGVKD. J was trimmed by 7 bases and V by 0 bases; bases with no gene match: 2. On this clonotype: Antigen: not known.

Sequencing was done on a sample of blood, either unsorted or a sorted T cell fraction (not recorded which). The V and J genes are TRBV10-3 and TRBJ2-7; 8 positions match TRBD2. This TCR was recovered from a male donor with ankylosing spondylitis. As DNA, the CDR3 is TGTGCCATCAGTGAGTCCGGGAGGGGGGAGCAGTACTTC. Its protein product is CAISESGRGEQYF.